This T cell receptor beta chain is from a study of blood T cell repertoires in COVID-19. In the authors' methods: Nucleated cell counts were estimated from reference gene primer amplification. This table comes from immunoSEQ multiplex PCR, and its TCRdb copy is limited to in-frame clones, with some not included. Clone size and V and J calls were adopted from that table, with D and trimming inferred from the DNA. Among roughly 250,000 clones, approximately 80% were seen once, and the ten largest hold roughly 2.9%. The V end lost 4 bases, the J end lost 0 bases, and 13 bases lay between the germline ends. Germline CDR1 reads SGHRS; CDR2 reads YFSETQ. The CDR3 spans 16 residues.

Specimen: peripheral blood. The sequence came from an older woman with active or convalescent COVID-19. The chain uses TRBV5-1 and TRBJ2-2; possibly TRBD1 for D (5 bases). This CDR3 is CASSPDLTANTGELFF. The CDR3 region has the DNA TGCGCCAGCAGCCCCGACCTGACAGCGAACACCGGGGAGCTGTTTTTT.